This T cell receptor beta chain was obtained from a study of blood T cell repertoires in COVID-19. For the study at large: Sources were T cells, B-cell-depleted T cells, or PBMCs; the material itself was cDNA or gDNA.

Germline V gene data show CDR1 as SGHTA and CDR2 as FQGNSA. Deletions cut 5 bases from V and 4 bases from J, with 16 bases between. The CDR3 has 15 residues. The table came from immunoSEQ multiplex PCR; TCRdb's copy has only in-frame clones and leaves some out. This sample has some 81,000 clones, with 90% to 95% found just once. The J gene is TRBJ2-3, the V gene TRBV7-2; D not certain. Sequencing input: peripheral blood. The clonotype was recovered from a human donor with active COVID-19. The donor label of this sample is uncertain. CDR3 loop: CASSHYRVEPDTQYF. CDR3 DNA: TGTGCCAGCAGCCATTACCGGGTAGAACCAGATACGCAGTATTTT.